This TCR beta chain came from a study of cytomegalovirus exposure and HLA in healthy donors. Study overall: T cells numbering around 200 million yielded 95 million to 140 million unique TCR beta sequences in an earlier analysis. An early release of data contained approximately 80 million unique TCRs, which came from HLA-typed donors. Study-wide findings and caveats: Across HLA loci, a later analysis found differing TCR association rates, with DRB1 most and HLA-C fewest. High sensitivity and specificity were reportedly achieved when the classifier diagnosed cytomegalovirus status.

This CDR3 is built from 14 residues. CDR1 SGHTA and CDR2 FQGNSA come from the germline V gene. Trimming took 5 bases from V and 1 from J, leaving 11 bases between them. The PCR contained 60 Vbeta and 13 Jbeta primers. Sequencing was performed with immunoSEQ multiplex PCR; in TCRdb, only in-frame clones are kept and a portion is missing. The sample carries approximately 130,000 clones, roughly 80% recorded once. Concerning this clone: Its antigen remains unidentified.

This sequence originates from a man aged 45-65 years in good health and CMV-seronegative. The chain is built from TRBV7-2 and TRBJ2-5; D is perhaps TRBD2 (5 bases). What was sequenced was PBMCs. The CDR3 nucleotides are TGTGCCAGCAGCCCATCGGGGAGCCAAGAGACCCAGTACTTC. Protein: CASSPSGSQETQYF. The full variable domain, in which reference TRBV7-2 and TRBJ2-5 provide the parts outside the CDR3, is GAGVSQSPSNKVTEKGKDVELRCDPISGHTALYWYRQSLGQGLEFLIYFQGNSAPDKSGLPSDRFSAERTGGSVSTLTIQRTQQEDSAVYLCASSPSGSQETQYFGPGTRLLVL.